This TCR beta chain was documented in a study of cytomegalovirus exposure and HLA in healthy donors. Background on the study: A preliminary data release comprised tens of millions of unique TCRs obtained from HLA-typed donors. Study results and caveats: Common viral pathogens were later found to be apparently linked to several of the most significant clusters. Previously analyzed data showed that most TCR beta V segments were productive at a frequency of about 87% or about 30%. In vitro checks showed that three CMV-associated chains really do target CMV antigens.

PCR amplification relied on 60 Vbeta primers (plus 13 Jbeta primers). Sequencing used immunoSEQ multiplex PCR; TCRdb keeps in-frame clones, though not all of them. The sample has about 140,000 clones, more than 75% seen once. The CDR3 sequence is 16 residues long. V was pared by 4 bases and J by 6 bases, with 20 bases between. Looked up from germline, CDR1 is SNHLY and CDR2 is FYNNEI. With regard to this clone: What it recognizes is unknown.

This rearrangement joins TRBV2 to TRBJ2-3, with D perhaps TRBD2 (6 bases). Material: PBMCs. The receptor was derived from a woman aged 25 to 39 in good health and CMV-seronegative. The CDR3 region has the DNA TGTGCCAGCAGTGCTTTCGGACTACTTAACGGGGATACGCAGTATTTT. This translates into CASSAFGLLNGDTQYF.